This TCR beta chain derives from a study of cytomegalovirus exposure and HLA in healthy donors. The study, taken as a whole, reports: What a later analysis reportedly showed was that an Asian-associated ancestry cluster had fewer N-insertions than the approximately 720-donor mean. Only CMV serostatus was available as immune exposure information. Through in vitro validation, three CMV-associated chains were shown to be specific for CMV antigens. Sequencing depth across donors, presence/absence analyses assumed, was roughly uniform.

PCR was performed using 60 Vbeta and 13 Jbeta primers. Profiled with immunoSEQ multiplex PCR; TCRdb holds only in-frame clones, not every one. This table holds 150,000 to 200,000 clones, approximately 82% found once. Regarding this clone: Its antigen is as yet unknown.

The V end was cut by 4 bases, the J end by 8 bases, with 20 bases between. CDR1 and CDR2 from the germline V gene are GTSNPN and SVGIG (reference sequence). The CDR3 spans 14 residues. The receptor's source is a woman between 40 and 55 years old in good health and CMV-seropositive. V and J are TRBV30 and TRBJ1-2; weak D call: TRBD1 (6 bases). Sequencing used PBMCs. Here the CDR3 DNA reads TGTGCCTGGAACCCCGGCGGGGGGGCTGGCGGCTACACCTTC. As protein: CAWNPGGGAGGYTF.